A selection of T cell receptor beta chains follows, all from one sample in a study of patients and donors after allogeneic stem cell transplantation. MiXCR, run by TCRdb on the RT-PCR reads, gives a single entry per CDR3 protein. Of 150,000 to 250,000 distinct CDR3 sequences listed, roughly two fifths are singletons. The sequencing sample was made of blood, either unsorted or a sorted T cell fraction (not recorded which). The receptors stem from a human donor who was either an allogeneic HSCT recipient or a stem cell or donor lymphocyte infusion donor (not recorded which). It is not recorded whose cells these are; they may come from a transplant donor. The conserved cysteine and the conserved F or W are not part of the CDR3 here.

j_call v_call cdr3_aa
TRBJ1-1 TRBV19 ASSIDVRNTEAF
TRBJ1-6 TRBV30 AWSVTGVSYNSPLH
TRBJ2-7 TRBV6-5 ASTTSLAPYEQY
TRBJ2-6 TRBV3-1 ASSQYQGSGANVLT
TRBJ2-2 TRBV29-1 SVGTGGFTGELF
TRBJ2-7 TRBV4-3 ASSTSRWLVYEQY
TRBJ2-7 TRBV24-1 ATSEAVTYEQY
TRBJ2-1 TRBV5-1 ASSLALAGPGEQF
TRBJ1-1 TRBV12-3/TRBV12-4 ASSRTGGGTEAF
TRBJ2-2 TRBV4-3 ASSQVPSPGELF
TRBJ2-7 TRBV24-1 ATSGPGTYEQY
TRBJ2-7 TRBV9 ASSVSGRGSPYEQY
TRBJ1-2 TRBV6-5 ASSQANYGYT
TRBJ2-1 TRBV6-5 ASSYFAGGAGEQF
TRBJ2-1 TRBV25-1 ASSFLAGKGNEQF
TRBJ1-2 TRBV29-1 SVTSPGTNYGYT
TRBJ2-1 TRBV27 ASSLTLSSYNEQF
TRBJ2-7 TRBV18 ASSQTSGRSYEQY
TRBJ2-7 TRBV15 ATSSALASIYEQY
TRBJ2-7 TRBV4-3 ASSQGDTSYEQY
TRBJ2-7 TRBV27 ASSAGTRYEQY
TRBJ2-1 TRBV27 ASSSQGGSSYNEQF
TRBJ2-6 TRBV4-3 ASSQRLAALSGANVLT
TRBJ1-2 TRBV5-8 ASSNREYYGYT
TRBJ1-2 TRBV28 ASSGPYGYT
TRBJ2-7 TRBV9 ASSPKDKPYEQY
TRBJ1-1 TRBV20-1 SAGYQGDTEAF
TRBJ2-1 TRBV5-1 ASSSDWENNEQF
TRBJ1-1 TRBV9 ASSDRVQDVNMNTEAF
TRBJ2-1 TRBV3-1 ASSRGLAGVSSYNEQF
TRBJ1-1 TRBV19 ATTDWGANTEAF
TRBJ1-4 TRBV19 ASSILGSRTPTNEKLF
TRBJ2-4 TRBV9 ASSSHGGGSNIQY
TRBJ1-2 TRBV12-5 ASGPSGTGFGYT
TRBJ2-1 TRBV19 ASSLPGSGAGGYNEQF
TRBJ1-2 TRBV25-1 ASSGLGSEKVYGYT
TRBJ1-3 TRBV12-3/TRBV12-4 ASSTGPFSGNTIY
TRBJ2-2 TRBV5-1 ASSLLAGDGSTGELF
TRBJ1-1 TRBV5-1 ASSLSTGFGEAF
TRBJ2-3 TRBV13 ASSLDRGPRSTQY
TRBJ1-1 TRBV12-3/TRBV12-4 ASSLPFNTEAF